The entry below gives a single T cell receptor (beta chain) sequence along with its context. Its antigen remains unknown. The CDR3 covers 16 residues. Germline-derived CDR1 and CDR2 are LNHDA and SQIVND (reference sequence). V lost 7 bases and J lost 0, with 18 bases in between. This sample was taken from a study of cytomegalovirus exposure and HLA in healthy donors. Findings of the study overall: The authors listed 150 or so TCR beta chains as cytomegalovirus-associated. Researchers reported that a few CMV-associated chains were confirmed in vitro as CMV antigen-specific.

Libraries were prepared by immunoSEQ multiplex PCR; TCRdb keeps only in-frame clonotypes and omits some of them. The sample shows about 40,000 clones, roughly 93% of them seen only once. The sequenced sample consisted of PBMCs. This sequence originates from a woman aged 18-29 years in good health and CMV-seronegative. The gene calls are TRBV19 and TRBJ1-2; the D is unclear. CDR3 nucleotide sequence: TGTGCCAGTACTGTCCAGGCGATTTCAGCTAACTATGGCTACACCTTC. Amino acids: CASTVQAISANYGYTF. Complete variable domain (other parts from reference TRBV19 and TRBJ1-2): DGGITQSPKYLFRKEGQNVTLSCEQNLNHDAMYWYRQDPGQGLRLIYYSQIVNDFQKGDIAEGYSVSREKKESFPLTVTSAQKNPTAFYLCASTVQAISANYGYTFGSGTRLTVV.